The entry below gives a single T cell receptor beta chain sequence along with its context. These data are taken from a study of blood T cell repertoires in COVID-19. At the level of the study: Sample material is recorded as cDNA or gDNA derived from T cells, B-cell-depleted T cells, or PBMCs.

Method: immunoSEQ multiplex PCR; TCRdb's copy keeps in-frame clones and lacks some. The data show roughly 200,000 clones, approximately 86% seen once. The CDR3 runs to 15 residues. Germline CDR1 MNHEY, CDR2 SVGAGI. V lost 7 bases and J lost 3; bases outside the gene matches: 7. This TCR was recovered from a woman younger than 45 who had been exposed to COVID-19. Sequenced material: PBMCs or T cells enriched from blood (not recorded which). This chain links TRBV6-5 with TRBJ2-7, with 12 nucleotides matching TRBD1. CDR3 coding DNA: TGTGCCAGCAAACCGGGGACAGGGGGCGTCTACGAGCAGTACTTC. This sequence encodes CASKPGTGGVYEQYF.